Here is one T cell receptor (beta chain) with its context. Antigen: not known. CDR1 is SGHAT and CDR2 is FQNNGV in the germline V gene. The CDR3 has 16 residues. The V end was cut by 3 bases, the J end by 4 bases, with 16 bases between. How the authors handled the data: Samples held a median of 95,638 TCRs, range roughly 20,000–700,000. MiXCR, applied by TCRdb to the RACE reads, yields one record per CDR3 protein. Clone size and V and J calls follow TCRdb, not the original study. The sample includes roughly 140,000 distinct CDR3 sequences, around 11% of them seen just once. The time point here: patch test 2, 6 weeks after DPC sensitization. The treatment denotes: therapeutic diphenylcyclopropenone sensitization with weekly scalp DPC. This sample was included in a study of human T cells and chemical hapten exposure. Across the whole study: Women made up most patients, who had alopecia areata, totalis or universalis.

Study results and caveats: Patch test score rose with PT1 expanded TCR count, significant at thresholds 8, 16 and 32, not 4.

This sequence originates from a woman between 50 and 59 years old with alopecia areata. Some clones in this sample may be carry-over from other donors' samples. The sequences come from whole blood, collected in connection with sensitization to the hapten diphenylcyclopropenone (DPC). The V call is TRBV11-2, the J call TRBJ2-1, with a tentative D call TRBD2 (6 bases). The CDR3 spells CASSFRGTWGYNEQFF. CDR3 coding DNA: TGTGCCAGCAGCTTTCGCGGGACTTGGGGATACAATGAGCAGTTCTTC.